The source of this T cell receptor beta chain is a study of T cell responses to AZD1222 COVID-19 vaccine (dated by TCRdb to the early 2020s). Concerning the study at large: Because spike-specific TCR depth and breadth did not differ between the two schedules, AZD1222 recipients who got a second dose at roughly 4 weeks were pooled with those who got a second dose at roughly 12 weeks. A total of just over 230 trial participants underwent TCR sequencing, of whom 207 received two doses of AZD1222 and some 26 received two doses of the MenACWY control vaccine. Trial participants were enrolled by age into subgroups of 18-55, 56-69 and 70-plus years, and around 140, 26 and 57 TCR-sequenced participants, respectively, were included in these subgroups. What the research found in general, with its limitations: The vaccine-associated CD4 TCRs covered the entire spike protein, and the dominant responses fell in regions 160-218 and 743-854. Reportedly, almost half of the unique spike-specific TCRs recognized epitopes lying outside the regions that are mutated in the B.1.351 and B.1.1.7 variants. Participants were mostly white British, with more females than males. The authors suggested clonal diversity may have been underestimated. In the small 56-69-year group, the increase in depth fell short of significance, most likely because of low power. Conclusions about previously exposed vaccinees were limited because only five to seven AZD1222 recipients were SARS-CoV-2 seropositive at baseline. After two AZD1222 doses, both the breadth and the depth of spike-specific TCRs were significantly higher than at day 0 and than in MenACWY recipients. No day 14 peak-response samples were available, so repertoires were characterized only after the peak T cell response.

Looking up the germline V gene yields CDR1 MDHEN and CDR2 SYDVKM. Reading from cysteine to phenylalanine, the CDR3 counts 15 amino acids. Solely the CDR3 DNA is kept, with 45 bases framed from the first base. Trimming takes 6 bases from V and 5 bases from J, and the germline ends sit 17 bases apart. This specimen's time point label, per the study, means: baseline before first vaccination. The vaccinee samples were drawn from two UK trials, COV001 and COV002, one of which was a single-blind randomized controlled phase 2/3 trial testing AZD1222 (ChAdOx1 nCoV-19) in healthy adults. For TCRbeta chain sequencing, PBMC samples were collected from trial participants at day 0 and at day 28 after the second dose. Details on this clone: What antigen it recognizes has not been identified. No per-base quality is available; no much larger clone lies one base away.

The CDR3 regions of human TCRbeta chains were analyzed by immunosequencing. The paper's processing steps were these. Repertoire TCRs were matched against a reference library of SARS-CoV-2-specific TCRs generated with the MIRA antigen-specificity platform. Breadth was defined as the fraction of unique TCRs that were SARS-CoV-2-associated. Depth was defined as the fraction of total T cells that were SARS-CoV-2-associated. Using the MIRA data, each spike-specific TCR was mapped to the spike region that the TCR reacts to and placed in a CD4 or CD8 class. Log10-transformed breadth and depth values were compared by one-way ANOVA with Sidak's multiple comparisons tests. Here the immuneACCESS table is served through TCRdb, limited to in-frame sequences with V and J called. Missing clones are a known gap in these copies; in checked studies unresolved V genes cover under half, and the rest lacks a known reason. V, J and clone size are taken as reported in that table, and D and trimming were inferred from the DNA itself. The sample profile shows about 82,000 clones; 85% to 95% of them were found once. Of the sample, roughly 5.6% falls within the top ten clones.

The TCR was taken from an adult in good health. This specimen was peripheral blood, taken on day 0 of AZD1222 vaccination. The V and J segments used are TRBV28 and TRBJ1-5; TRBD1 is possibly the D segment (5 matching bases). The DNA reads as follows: TGTGCCAGCAGACCGTTTCAGGGAAGGGATCAGCCCCAGCATTTT. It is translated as CASRPFQGRDQPQHF.